The present T cell receptor (beta chain) was sequenced within a study of shared clonotypes between healthy human individuals. Findings and limits, study-wide: Clonotype sharing among donors was expected to depend on sequencing depth.

TCRdb's table, derived via immunoSEQ multiplex PCR, lists solely in-frame clones and lacks some. The sample has approximately 1,000,000 clones; approximately 80% are singletons. There are a few counts of this clone. The antigen is undetermined. From germline, CDR1 is SNHLY and CDR2 FYNNEI. This CDR3 comprises 11 residues. V gene TRBV2 combines with J gene TRBJ1-3, with D perhaps matching TRBD1 (5 bases). This TCR was sampled from a man aged 18 to 29 in good health. Some clones in this sample may be carry-over from other donors' samples. The sample consisted of memory CD4+ T cells from PBMCs. The subset is: CD45RA-negative fraction. This chain's CDR3 is CAPRAGNTIYF. Here the CDR3 DNA reads TGTGCACCCAGGGCTGGAAACACCATATATTTT.